This TCR beta chain was identified during a study of blood T cell repertoires in COVID-19 (dated by TCRdb to the early 2020s). General notes on the study: Samples from collaborators originated in the United States, Italy and Spain and spanned both the acute and convalescent phases of COVID-19. The prospective study material was composed of cDNA or gDNA derived from T cells, B-cell-depleted T cells, or PBMCs. Subjects who had been exposed to COVID-19, were actively infected with it, or had recovered from it provided the deeply sampled blood TCRbeta repertoires that made up the dataset. A freely available public database, intended as a resource for researchers studying the immune response to SARS-CoV-2, is where the repertoires were released. Samples came from the ongoing ImmuneRACE study (first 160 participants) plus 1,254 subjects from 6 global collaborators. Sample metadata almost always included a de-identified subject ID, COVID-19 status, age in years and sex. Where HLA class I and class II types were available, the types were taken from metadata supplied by the sample provider, not from assay-based typing.

TCRbeta CDR3 regions were amplified from genomic DNA by means of the immunoSEQ Assay, a bias-controlled multiplex PCR. As for how the authors treated the data: Nucleated cell counts per sample were estimated from amplification of reference gene primers within the assay. Sequence reads were collapsed and filtered to measure the absolute abundance of every unique TCRbeta CDR3 rearrangement. For each sample, productive Simpson clonality was calculated as the square root of Simpson's diversity index across productive rearrangements. This immuneACCESS table, as held by TCRdb, lists in-frame sequences with V and J called but not all clones. Of the missing ones, under half trace to an unresolved V gene in checked studies; the others have no known cause. V and J calls and clone size come straight from that table; D and trimming were deduced from the DNA. In this sample the table shows about 120,000 clones, around three quarters of which occur a single time. Almost 4% of the sample is taken by the ten largest.

Taken from the germline V gene, the CDR1 and CDR2 loops are SGHVS and FQNEAQ. The CDR3 starts with the cysteine, ends with the phenylalanine, and has 15 residues. Only CDR3 DNA remains: 45 bases, in frame from the first base. The V end gives up 5 bases and the J end 2 bases, leaving 9 bases in the junction not matched to a gene. Study-wide findings and limitations: The amount of clinical and demographic metadata varied by source and participant and was provided uncurated.

The collaborating institutions used their own protocols to collect whole blood in K2EDTA tubes. For TCRbeta analysis, collaborator samples were shipped as frozen whole blood, as isolated PBMCs, or as DNA extracted from either sample type. Comment on this clone: This clone's antigen is unknown. Base quality data are lacking; no much larger clone is found one base away.

The chain was built from TRBV7-8 and TRBJ2-7; 7 middle bases align to TRBD2. The clonotype was recovered from a woman of 80 years or more with acute or convalescent COVID-19. Sequenced input: peripheral blood. The nucleotide sequence is TGTGCCAGCAGCATGTCTAGCGGCGGGGCCTACGAGCAGTACTTC. The resulting protein is CASSMSSGGAYEQYF.